A single count supports the clone carrying this TCR beta chain. Original analysis: Estimates of nucleated cell counts were drawn from the amplification of reference gene primers. TCRdb's copy holds only in-frame clones and misses some; the assay was immunoSEQ multiplex PCR. Clonal size and the V and J genes are those of that table, whereas D and trimming came from the DNA. Counted here are about 150,000 clones, 75% to 85% occurring once; the ten biggest clones make up around a tenth. The data originate from a study of blood T cell repertoires in COVID-19. Background on the study: Spain, Italy and the United States supplied samples that represented acute and convalescent COVID-19. The cDNA or gDNA used as material had been derived from T cells, B-cell-depleted T cells, or PBMCs.

Germline-derived CDR1 and CDR2 are WSHSY and SAAADI. V was pared by 6 bases and J by 0 bases, with 11 bases between. The CDR3 is 15 residues long. The sequenced sample was peripheral blood. The sequence derives from a woman aged 45-60 years with acute or convalescent COVID-19. The rearrangement uses TRBV10-2 and TRBJ1-4, with a tentative D call TRBD1 (5 bases). CDR3 sequence (DNA): TGCGCCAGCAGGGGATCGGGGGCAACTAATGAAAAACTGTTTTTT. Its protein product is CASRGSGATNEKLFF.